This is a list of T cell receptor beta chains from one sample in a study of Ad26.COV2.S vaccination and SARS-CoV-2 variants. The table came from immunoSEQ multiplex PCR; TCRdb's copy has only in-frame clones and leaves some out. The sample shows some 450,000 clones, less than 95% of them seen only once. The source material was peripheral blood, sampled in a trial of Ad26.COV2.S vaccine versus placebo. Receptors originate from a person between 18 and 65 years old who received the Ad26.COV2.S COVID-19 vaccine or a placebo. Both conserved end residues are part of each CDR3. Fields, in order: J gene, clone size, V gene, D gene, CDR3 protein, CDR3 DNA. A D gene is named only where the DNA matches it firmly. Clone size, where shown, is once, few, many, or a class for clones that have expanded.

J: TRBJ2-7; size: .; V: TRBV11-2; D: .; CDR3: CASSLRLADNSYEQYF; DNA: TGTGCCAGCAGCTTAAGGCTGGCAGATAACTCCTACGAGCAGTACTTC
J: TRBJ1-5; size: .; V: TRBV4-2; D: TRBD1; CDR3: CASSQEGGGDQPQHF; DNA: TGTGCCAGCAGCCAAGAGGGAGGGGGCGATCAGCCCCAGCATTTT
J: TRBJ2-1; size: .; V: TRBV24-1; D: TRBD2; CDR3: CATSDSRTSGRINEQFF; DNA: TGTGCCACCAGTGATTCCAGGACTAGCGGGAGGATCAATGAGCAGTTCTTC
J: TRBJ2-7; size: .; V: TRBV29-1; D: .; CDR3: CSAVLRASYEQYF; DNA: TGCAGCGCGGTACTACGAGCCTCCTACGAGCAGTACTTC
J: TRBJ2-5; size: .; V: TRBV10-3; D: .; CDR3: CAISEMLETQYF; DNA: TGTGCCATCAGTGAGATGTTGGAGACCCAGTACTTC
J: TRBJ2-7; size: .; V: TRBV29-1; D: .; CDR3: CSVVWGSYEQYF; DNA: TGCAGCGTTGTATGGGGCTCCTACGAGCAGTACTTC
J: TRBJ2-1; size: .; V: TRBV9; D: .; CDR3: CASSRDTGSSYNEQFF; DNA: TGTGCCAGCAGCCGCGATACAGGGAGCTCCTACAATGAGCAGTTCTTC
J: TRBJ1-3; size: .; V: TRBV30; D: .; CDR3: CACASDSGNTIYF; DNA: TGTGCCTGCGCCAGTGACTCTGGAAACACCATATATTTT
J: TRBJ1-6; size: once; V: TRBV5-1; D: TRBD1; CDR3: CASSLADRDESPLHF; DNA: TGCGCCAGCAGCTTGGCCGACAGGGACGAATCACCCCTCCACTTT
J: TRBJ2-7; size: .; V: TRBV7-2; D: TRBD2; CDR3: CASSLAGTSGSYEQYF; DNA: TGTGCCAGCAGCTTGGCCGGGACTAGCGGGAGTTACGAGCAGTACTTC
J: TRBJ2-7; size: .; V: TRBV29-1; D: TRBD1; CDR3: CSVLDRGQTNNLYEQYF; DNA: TGCAGCGTTTTAGACAGGGGGCAAACAAATAACCTCTACGAGCAGTACTTC
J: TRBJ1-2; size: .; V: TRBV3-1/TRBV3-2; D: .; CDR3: CASMGSEGYTF; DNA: TGTGCCAGCATGGGGAGTGAAGGCTACACCTTC
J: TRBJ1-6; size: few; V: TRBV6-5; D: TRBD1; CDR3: CASSRGDRINSPLHF; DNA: TGTGCCAGCAGTCGGGGGGACAGAATCAATTCACCCCTCCACTTT
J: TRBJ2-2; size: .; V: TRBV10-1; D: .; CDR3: CASIGSTGELFF; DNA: TGCGCCAGCATAGGGAGCACCGGGGAGCTGTTTTTT
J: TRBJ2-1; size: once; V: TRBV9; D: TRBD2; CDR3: CASSVGTSGRGEQFF; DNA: TGTGCCAGCAGCGTCGGGACTAGCGGGAGAGGTGAGCAGTTCTTC
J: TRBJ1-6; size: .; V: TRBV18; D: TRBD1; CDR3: CASSPGGSVGTVGSPLHF; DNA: TGTGCCAGCTCACCGGGAGGATCTGTTGGGACAGTTGGGTCACCCCTCCACTTT
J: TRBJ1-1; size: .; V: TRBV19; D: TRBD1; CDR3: CASSGDRFEAFF; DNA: TGTGCCAGTAGTGGGGACAGATTTGAAGCTTTCTTT
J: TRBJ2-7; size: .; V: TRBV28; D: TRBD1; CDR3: CASRRSRLRDSPSLNYEQYF; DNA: TGTGCCAGCAGGCGTTCCAGACTCCGGGACAGCCCGTCACTTAACTACGAGCAGTACTTC
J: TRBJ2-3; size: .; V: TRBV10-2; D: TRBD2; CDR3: CASRVAGGGGADTQYF; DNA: TGCGCCAGCAGAGTAGCGGGAGGGGGGGGCGCAGATACGCAGTATTTT
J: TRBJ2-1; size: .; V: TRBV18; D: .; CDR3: CASSPRGEQFF; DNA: TGTGCCAGCTCACCACGGGGGGAGCAGTTCTTC
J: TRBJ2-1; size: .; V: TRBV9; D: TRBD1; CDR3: CASSDHLTGSGYNEQFF; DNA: TGTGCCAGCAGCGACCATTTGACAGGGTCCGGGTACAATGAGCAGTTCTTC
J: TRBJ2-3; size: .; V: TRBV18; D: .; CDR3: CASSPPRSLTDTQYF; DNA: TGTGCCAGCTCACCACCGCGGAGCCTTACAGATACGCAGTATTTT
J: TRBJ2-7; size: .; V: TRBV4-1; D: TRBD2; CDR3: CASSQVPREASYEQYF; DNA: TGCGCCAGCAGCCAAGTACCGCGGGAGGCCTCCTACGAGCAGTACTTC
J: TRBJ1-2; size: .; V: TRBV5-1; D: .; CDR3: CASSSSDWNYGYTF; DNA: TGCGCCAGCAGCTCTTCCGATTGGAACTATGGCTACACCTTC
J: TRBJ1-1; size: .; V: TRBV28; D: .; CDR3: CASSLGGPNTEAFF; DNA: TGTGCCAGCAGTTTAGGCGGGCCGAACACTGAAGCTTTCTTT
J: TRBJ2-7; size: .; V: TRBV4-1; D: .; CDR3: CASSQEGSGEQYF; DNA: TGCGCCAGCAGCCAAGAGGGAAGCGGCGAGCAGTACTTC
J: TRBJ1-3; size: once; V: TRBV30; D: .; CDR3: CAWNPDSGNTIYF; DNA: TGTGCCTGGAATCCTGACTCTGGAAACACCATATATTTT
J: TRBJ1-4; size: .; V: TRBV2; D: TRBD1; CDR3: CASNRGRREKLFF; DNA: TGTGCCAGCAACAGGGGGCGCAGAGAAAAACTGTTTTTT
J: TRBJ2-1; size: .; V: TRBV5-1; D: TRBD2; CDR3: CASSWGLAGGTFEQFF; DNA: TGCGCCAGCAGCTGGGGACTAGCGGGAGGTACCTTTGAGCAGTTCTTC
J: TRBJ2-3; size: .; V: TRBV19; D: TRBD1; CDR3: CASTQQGASSDTQYF; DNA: TGTGCCAGTACCCAGCAGGGGGCGAGTTCAGATACGCAGTATTTT
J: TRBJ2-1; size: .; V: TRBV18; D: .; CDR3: CASSPTGYNEQFF; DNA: TGTGCCAGCTCACCCACTGGATACAATGAGCAGTTCTTC
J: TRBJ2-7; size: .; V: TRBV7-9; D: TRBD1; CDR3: CASGTATRYYEQYF; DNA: TGTGCCAGCGGGACAGCAACAAGATACTACGAGCAGTACTTC
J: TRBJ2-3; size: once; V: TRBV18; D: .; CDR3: CASSPPSSTDTQYF; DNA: TGTGCCAGCTCACCACCGAGCAGCACAGATACGCAGTATTTT
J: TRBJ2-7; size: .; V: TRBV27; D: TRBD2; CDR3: CASGLAGGNPFGQYF; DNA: TGTGCCAGCGGACTAGCGGGAGGGAACCCGTTTGGACAGTACTTC
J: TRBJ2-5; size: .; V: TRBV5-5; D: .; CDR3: CASSFTGYGETQYF; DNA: TGTGCCAGCAGCTTCACAGGGTATGGAGAGACCCAGTACTTC
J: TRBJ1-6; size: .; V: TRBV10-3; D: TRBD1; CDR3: CAIRTFDRGGRNNSPLHF; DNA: TGTGCCATCAGGACCTTTGACAGGGGAGGTAGGAATAATTCACCCCTCCACTTT
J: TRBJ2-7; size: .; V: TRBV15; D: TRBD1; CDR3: CATSRDAGQGLYEQYF; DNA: TGTGCCACCAGCAGAGATGCCGGACAGGGATTGTACGAGCAGTACTTC
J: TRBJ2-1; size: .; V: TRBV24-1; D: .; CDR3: CATSDPQAGQPNEQFF; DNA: TGTGCCACCAGTGATCCGCAGGCGGGACAGCCCAATGAGCAGTTCTTC
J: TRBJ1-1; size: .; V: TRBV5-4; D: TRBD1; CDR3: CASSGGQGMNTEAFF; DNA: TGTGCCAGCAGCGGCGGACAGGGAATGAACACTGAAGCTTTCTTT
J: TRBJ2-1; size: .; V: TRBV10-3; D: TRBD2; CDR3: CAISYGLADDNEQFF; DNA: TGTGCCATCAGCTATGGACTAGCGGACGACAATGAGCAGTTCTTC
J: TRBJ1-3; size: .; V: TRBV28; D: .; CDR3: CASSLNPTVSGNTIYF; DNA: TGTGCCAGCAGTCTTAACCCGACGGTCTCTGGAAACACCATATATTTT
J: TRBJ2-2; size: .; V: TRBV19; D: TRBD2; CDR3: CASSIMWLAGTGTGELFF; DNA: TGTGCCAGTAGTATAATGTGGCTAGCGGGAACGGGGACCGGGGAGCTGTTTTTT
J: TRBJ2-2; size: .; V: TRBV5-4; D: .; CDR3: CASSTTLLSGELFF; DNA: TGTGCCAGCAGCACGACTCTCCTTTCCGGGGAGCTGTTTTTT
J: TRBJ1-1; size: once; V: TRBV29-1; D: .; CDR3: CSVTRGRNTEAFF; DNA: TGCAGCGTGACCCGTGGTAGGAACACTGAAGCTTTCTTT
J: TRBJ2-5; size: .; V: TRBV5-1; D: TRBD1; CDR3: CASSLAPGQGQETQYF; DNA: TGCGCCAGCAGCTTGGCACCTGGACAGGGACAAGAGACCCAGTACTTC
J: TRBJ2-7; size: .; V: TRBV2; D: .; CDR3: CASSEAGDLSYEQYF; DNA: TGTGCCAGCAGTGAAGCAGGGGACCTCTCCTACGAGCAGTACTTC
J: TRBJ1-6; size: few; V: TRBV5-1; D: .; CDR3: CASSLGFTTYNSPLHF; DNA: TGCGCCAGCAGCTTGGGTTTTACCACCTATAATTCACCCCTCCACTTT
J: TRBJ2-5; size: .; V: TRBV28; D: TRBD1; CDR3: CASHSNRGQPWGKTQYF; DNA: TGTGCCAGCCACTCAAACAGGGGGCAGCCCTGGGGGAAGACCCAGTACTTC
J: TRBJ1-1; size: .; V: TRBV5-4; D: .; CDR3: CASSRGGQVDTEAFF; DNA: TGTGCCAGCAGCCGTGGGGGGCAGGTGGACACTGAAGCTTTCTTT
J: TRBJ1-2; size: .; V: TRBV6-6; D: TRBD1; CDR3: CASTKTGSGGYTF; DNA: TGTGCCAGCACCAAGACAGGGAGTGGTGGCTACACCTTC
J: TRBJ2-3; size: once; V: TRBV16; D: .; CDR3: CASSQSRQGGLPDTQYF; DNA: TGTGCCAGCAGCCAATCCCGACAGGGAGGCCTCCCAGATACGCAGTATTTT
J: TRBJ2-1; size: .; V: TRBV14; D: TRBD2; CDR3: CASSQELRREGRSNEQFF; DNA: TGTGCCAGCAGCCAAGAGTTGAGGCGGGAGGGCCGATCCAATGAGCAGTTCTTC
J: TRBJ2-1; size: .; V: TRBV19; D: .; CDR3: CASKVGGSYNEQFF; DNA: TGTGCCAGTAAGGTGGGAGGTTCCTACAATGAGCAGTTCTTC
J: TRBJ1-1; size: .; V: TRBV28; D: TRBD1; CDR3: CASSPGTGFNEAFF; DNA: TGTGCCAGCAGTCCAGGGACAGGGTTTAATGAAGCTTTCTTT
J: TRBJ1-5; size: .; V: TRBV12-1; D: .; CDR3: CASPTSWGEGGDQPQHF; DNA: TGTGCCAGCCCCACTTCTTGGGGCGAGGGAGGCGATCAGCCCCAGCATTTT
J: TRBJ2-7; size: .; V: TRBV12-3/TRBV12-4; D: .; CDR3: CASSLALYEQYF; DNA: TGTGCCAGCAGTTTAGCCCTCTACGAGCAGTACTTC
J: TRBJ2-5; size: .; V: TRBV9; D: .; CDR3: CASSVAWRQETQYF; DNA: TGTGCCAGCAGCGTAGCCTGGAGACAAGAGACCCAGTACTTC
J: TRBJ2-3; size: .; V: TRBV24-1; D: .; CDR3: CATRDSRGSMTDTQYF; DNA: TGTGCCACCAGGGACTCACGGGGTTCAATGACAGATACGCAGTATTTT
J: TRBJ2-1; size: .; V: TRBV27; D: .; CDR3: CASSVRDGSYNEQFF; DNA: TGTGCCAGCAGTGTCCGGGACGGCTCCTACAATGAGCAGTTCTTC
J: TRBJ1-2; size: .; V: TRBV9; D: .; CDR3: CASSVAAESNYGYTF; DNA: TGTGCCAGCAGCGTAGCTGCAGAAAGCAACTATGGCTACACCTTC